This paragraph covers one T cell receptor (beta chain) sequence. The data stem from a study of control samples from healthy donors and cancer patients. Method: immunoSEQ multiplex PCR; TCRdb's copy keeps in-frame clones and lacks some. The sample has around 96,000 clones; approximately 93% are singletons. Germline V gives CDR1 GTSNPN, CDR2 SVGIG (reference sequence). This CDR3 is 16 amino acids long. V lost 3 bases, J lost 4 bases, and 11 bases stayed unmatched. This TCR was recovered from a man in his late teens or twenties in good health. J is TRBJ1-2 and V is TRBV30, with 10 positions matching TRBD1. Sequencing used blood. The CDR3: CAWSVNRDRGVYGYTF. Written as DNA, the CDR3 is TGTGCCTGGAGCGTAAACCGGGACAGGGGAGTCTATGGCTACACCTTC.